A selection of T cell receptor beta chains follows, all from one sample in a study of Ad26.COV2.S vaccination and SARS-CoV-2 variants. Sequenced by immunoSEQ multiplex PCR; TCRdb stores in-frame clones only, minus some. The sample has 300,000 to 350,000 clones, about nine tenths seen once. This specimen consisted of peripheral blood, obtained in a trial of Ad26.COV2.S vaccine versus placebo. The source is a person between 18 and 59 years old who received the Ad26.COV2.S COVID-19 vaccine or a placebo. Both conserved end residues are part of each CDR3. Fields, in order: CDR3 length, D gene, J gene, clone size, V gene, CDR3 DNA, CDR3 protein. D genes are given only for firm matches. Not all rows give a size; the values are once, few, many and, for expanded clones, a class.

15 | TRBD1 | TRBJ1-2 | - | TRBV27 | TGTGCCAGCAGTTTCCGGGACAGCCTTTTTTATGGCTACACCTTC | CASSFRDSLFYGYTF
15 | TRBD1 | TRBJ1-1 | once | TRBV10-3 | TGTGCCAGCCGCCTACAGGGGTTGCAGAACACTGAAGCTTTCTTT | CASRLQGLQNTEAFF
12 | TRBD2 | TRBJ2-5 | - | TRBV2 | TGTGCCAGCAGTGCAGCGGGGGAGACCCAGTACTTC | CASSAAGETQYF
11 | - | TRBJ2-7 | - | TRBV30 | TGTGCCTGGAGTGGGGGCTACGAGCAGTACTTC | CAWSGGYEQYF
15 | TRBD1 | TRBJ1-6 | - | TRBV9 | TGTGCCAGCAGCGCGCGGGGACAGTATAATTCACCCCTCCACTTT | CASSARGQYNSPLHF
17 | TRBD1 | TRBJ1-1 | - | TRBV3-1/TRBV3-2 | TGTGCCAGCAGAGGGAGTTGGACAGGGGGTTTGAGCACTGAAGCTTTCTTT | CASRGSWTGGLSTEAFF
14 | TRBD2 | TRBJ2-7 | - | TRBV4-1 | TGCGCCAGCAGCTTGTCTAGCGGGAGTAAAGAGCAGTACTTC | CASSLSSGSKEQYF
16 | - | TRBJ2-7 | - | TRBV7-8 | TGTGCCAGCAGCTTAGCGCGGTTAGGGGGCTCCTACGAGCAGTACTTC | CASSLARLGGSYEQYF
17 | TRBD2 | TRBJ2-2 | once | TRBV7-2 | TGTGCCAGCAGCTTATTAGCGGGGATCGCGAACACCGGGGAGCTGTTTTTT | CASSLLAGIANTGELFF
15 | - | TRBJ1-2 | - | TRBV11-2 | TGTGCCAGCAGCTTAGCCGAGAAGATGTGGTATGGCTACACCTTC | CASSLAEKMWYGYTF
12 | - | TRBJ1-5 | - | TRBV15 | TGTGCCACCAGCAGAGATCATCAGCCCCAGCATTTT | CATSRDHQPQHF
15 | TRBD1 | TRBJ2-2 | - | TRBV7-3 | TGTGCCAGCAGCTTAAGACAGGGGCGCACCGGGGAGCTGTTTTTT | CASSLRQGRTGELFF
16 | - | TRBJ1-3 | once | TRBV7-6 | TGTGCCAGCAGCTCGCCACAGGTTTACTCTGGAAACACCATATATTTT | CASSSPQVYSGNTIYF
13 | TRBD1 | TRBJ2-7 | few | TRBV4-1 | TGCGCCAGCAGCTCGGACAGGGGCTACGAGCAGTACTTC | CASSSDRGYEQYF
15 | - | TRBJ2-7 | - | TRBV19 | TGTGCCAGTAGTAGGCGCGGGGACATGAGTGCCGAGCAGTACTTC | CASSRRGDMSAEQYF
13 | - | TRBJ2-7 | - | TRBV9 | TGTGCCAGCAGCCCACGACAGGCCTACGAGCAGTACTTC | CASSPRQAYEQYF
18 | TRBD1 | TRBJ1-2 | - | TRBV7-2 | TGTGCCAGCAGCATAGACCCGAACAGGGGGGACAGTAACTATGGCTACACCTTC | CASSIDPNRGDSNYGYTF
14 | TRBD2 | TRBJ2-1 | - | TRBV5-1 | TGCGCCAGCAGCCTGATAGCGGGCTACAATGAGCAGTTCTTC | CASSLIAGYNEQFF
14 | - | TRBJ1-2 | - | TRBV11-2 | TGTGCCAGCAGCTCCTCAGGAGATAACTATGGCTACACCTTC | CASSSSGDNYGYTF
13 | - | TRBJ1-2 | - | TRBV29-1 | TGCAGCGTTGAAGATGGACTTAACTATGGCTACACCTTC | CSVEDGLNYGYTF
15 | TRBD1 | TRBJ2-2 | - | TRBV9 | TGTGCCAGCAGCCCTACAGGGGGAAACACCGGGGAGCTGTTTTTT | CASSPTGGNTGELFF
17 | TRBD2 | TRBJ2-7 | once | TRBV11-2 | TGTGCCAGCACCGCGCCGGGACTAGCGGGCTCTTCCTACGAGCAGTACTTC | CASTAPGLAGSSYEQYF
14 | TRBD1 | TRBJ1-4 | - | TRBV16 | TGTGCCAGCAGCCAACCAGGGGGCATTGAAAAACTGTTTTTT | CASSQPGGIEKLFF
12 | TRBD1 | TRBJ2-7 | - | TRBV10-3 | TGTGCCATCTCGGGACAGGATTACGAGCAGTACTTC | CAISGQDYEQYF
14 | TRBD2 | TRBJ2-5 | - | TRBV5-6 | TGTGCCAGCAGCTTGGTGGCGGGGGTTGGTTCCCAGTACTTC | CASSLVAGVGSQYF
15 | TRBD2 | TRBJ2-7 | - | TRBV6-5 | TGTGCCAGCAGTTCCCTCACTAGCGGGAGTTACGAGCAGTACTTC | CASSSLTSGSYEQYF
13 | - | TRBJ1-1 | - | TRBV5-1 | TGCGCCAGCAGCTATACAGGGAGCACTGAAGCTTTCTTT | CASSYTGSTEAFF
13 | TRBD1 | TRBJ2-7 | - | TRBV27 | TGTGCCAGCAGTCGGGACAGCTCCTACGAGCAGTACTTC | CASSRDSSYEQYF
13 | - | TRBJ2-5 | few | TRBV11-1 | TGTGCCAGCAGCTTAGGATGGGAAGAGACCCAGTACTTC | CASSLGWEETQYF
13 | - | TRBJ2-4 | once | TRBV7-9 | TGTGCCAGCAGCCAAACTCCCCAAAACATTCAGTACTTC | CASSQTPQNIQYF
11 | TRBD1 | TRBJ1-1 | - | TRBV5-6 | TGTGCCAGCAGCAAGGACAGGCACGCTTTCTTT | CASSKDRHAFF
11 | - | TRBJ1-2 | once | TRBV28 | TGTGCCAGCGACACATATTATGGCTACACCTTC | CASDTYYGYTF
14 | TRBD1 | TRBJ2-7 | - | TRBV5-5 | TGTGCCAGCAGCCGGGACAGGGGGATCTACGAGCAGTACTTC | CASSRDRGIYEQYF
14 | - | TRBJ2-5 | - | TRBV28 | TGTGCCAGCAGTTTAATAGTTCTTCCTGAGACCCAGTACTTC | CASSLIVLPETQYF
13 | - | TRBJ1-1 | - | TRBV12-3/TRBV12-4 | TGTGCCAGCAGTTTAGCGCACCAGGGGTTGGCTTTCTTT | CASSLAHQGLAFF
14 | TRBD1 | TRBJ2-7 | few | TRBV4-3 | TGCGCCAGCAGCCCTGGGACAGGAGACTACGAGCAGTACTTC | CASSPGTGDYEQYF
12 | - | TRBJ1-4 | - | TRBV7-9 | TGTGCCAGCAGCCAAAAGTATGAAAAACTGTTTTTT | CASSQKYEKLFF
13 | - | TRBJ1-1 | - | TRBV6-5 | TGTGCCAGCAGGTTAGAAGGGTACACTGAAGCTTTCTTT | CASRLEGYTEAFF
12 | - | TRBJ1-2 | - | TRBV6-1 | TGTGCCAGCAGTGACCGGGGCCATGGCTACACCTTC | CASSDRGHGYTF
17 | - | TRBJ2-2 | - | TRBV18 | TGTGCCAGCTCACCCGGGGGCAGGGCCGCGAACACCGGGGAGCTGTTTTTT | CASSPGGRAANTGELFF
13 | - | TRBJ2-4 | - | TRBV2 | TGTGCCAGCCACCGGGAGCCTAAAAACATTCAGTACTTC | CASHREPKNIQYF
11 | TRBD1 | TRBJ1-4 | - | TRBV19 | TGTGCCACCGGACAGGGGGGAAGGCTGTTTTTT | CATGQGGRLFF
15 | - | TRBJ2-6 | - | TRBV7-2 | TGTGCCAGCAGACACCAGTCCGGACAATTCAACGTCCTGACTTTC | CASRHQSGQFNVLTF
15 | - | TRBJ2-1 | - | TRBV5-4 | TGTGCCAGCAGCTTGCGGCAGGGCCAGTACAATGAGCAGTTCTTC | CASSLRQGQYNEQFF
15 | TRBD1 | TRBJ1-1 | - | TRBV7-9 | TGTGCCAGCAGCCCTCACTCCTTAGGGACAGGCGAAGCTTTCTTT | CASSPHSLGTGEAFF
13 | - | TRBJ2-7 | - | TRBV6-1 | TGTGCCAGCAGTGAAGAGCTTAGTCGCGAGCAGTACTTC | CASSEELSREQYF
16 | TRBD1 | TRBJ1-6 | - | TRBV9 | TGTGCCAGCAGCGCACCGAGACAGGGGGACTTTTCACCCCTCCACTTT | CASSAPRQGDFSPLHF
14 | TRBD1 | TRBJ1-1 | - | TRBV30 | TGTGCCTGGAGTCAATCGGACAGGGGCACTGAAGCTTTCTTT | CAWSQSDRGTEAFF
11 | - | TRBJ2-5 | - | TRBV30 | TGTGCCTGGAGCGCCGGGGAGACCCAGTACTTC | CAWSAGETQYF
12 | - | TRBJ1-5 | - | TRBV6-5 | TGTGCCAGCAGTTCGACGGATCAGCCCCAGCATTTT | CASSSTDQPQHF
16 | TRBD2 | TRBJ2-3 | once | TRBV3-1/TRBV3-2 | TGTGCCAGCAGCTCCGGGTGGACTAGCAGCACAGATACGCAGTATTTT | CASSSGWTSSTDTQYF
14 | - | TRBJ2-7 | - | TRBV7-2 | TGTGCCAGCAGCTTAGCACTAGTGTACTCCGAGCAGTACTTC | CASSLALVYSEQYF
15 | - | TRBJ2-3 | - | TRBV7-2 | TGTGCCAGCAGCCGCCAGGTCGAGGTCACAGATACGCAGTATTTT | CASSRQVEVTDTQYF
15 | - | TRBJ2-2 | - | TRBV30 | TGTGCCTGGAGTTATTTGGGGTCTTCGTCCGGGGAGCTGTTTTTT | CAWSYLGSSSGELFF
13 | - | TRBJ2-2 | - | TRBV5-6 | TGTGCCAGCAGCCAATGGGGCGGCGGGGAGCTGTTTTTT | CASSQWGGGELFF